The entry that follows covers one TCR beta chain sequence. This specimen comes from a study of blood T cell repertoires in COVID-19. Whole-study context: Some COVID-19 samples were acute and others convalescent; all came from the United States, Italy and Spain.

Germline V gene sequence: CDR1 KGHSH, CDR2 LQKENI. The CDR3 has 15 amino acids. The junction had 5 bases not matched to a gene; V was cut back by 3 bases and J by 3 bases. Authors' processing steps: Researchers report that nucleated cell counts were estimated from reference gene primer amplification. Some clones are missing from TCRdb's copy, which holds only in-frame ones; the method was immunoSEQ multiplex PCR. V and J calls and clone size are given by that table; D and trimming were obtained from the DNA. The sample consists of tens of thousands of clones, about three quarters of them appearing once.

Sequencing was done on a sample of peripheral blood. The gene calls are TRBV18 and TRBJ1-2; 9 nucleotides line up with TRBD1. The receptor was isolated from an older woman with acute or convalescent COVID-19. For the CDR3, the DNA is TGTGCCAGCTCACCCAGGACAGGGGTACACTATGGCTACACCTTC. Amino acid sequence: CASSPRTGVHYGYTF. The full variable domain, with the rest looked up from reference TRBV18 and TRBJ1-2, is NAGVMQNPRHLVRRRGQEARLRCSPMKGHSHVYWYRQLPEEGLKFMVYLQKENIIDESGMPKERFSAEFPKEGPSILRIQQVVRGDSAAYFCASSPRTGVHYGYTFGSGTRLTVV.